A single T cell receptor (beta chain) is shown here with its context. Libraries were prepared by immunoSEQ multiplex PCR; TCRdb keeps only in-frame clonotypes and omits some of them. The table lists 120,000 or so clones, nearly 90% of them singletons, with roughly 1.1% in the top ten. The entry originates in a study of blood T cell repertoires in COVID-19. The TCR originated in a woman aged 80 or over with acute or convalescent COVID-19. The sequenced sample consisted of peripheral blood.

This CDR3 is CASTYIQGAEAFF. In DNA, the CDR3 is TGTGCCAGTACCTACATACAAGGAGCTGAAGCTTTCTTT. The chain uses TRBV19 and TRBJ1-1, with D hard to call. This CDR3 is built from 13 residues. Trimming left V 7 bases short and J 6 bases short, with 15 bases between. The germline gives CDR1 LNHDA, CDR2 SQIVND (reference sequence).